This TCR beta chain was found in a study of regulatory T cells in long-lasting Graves disease. iRepertoire HTBI primers and Arm-PCR of CDR3 regions built TCR beta libraries. As handled by the study authors: Identified segments across samples numbered under 80 TRBV and around 13 TRBJ. TCRdb re-called the multiplex PCR reads through MiXCR, storing one row per CDR3 protein. In this record, the V and J calls reflect TCRdb's handling and not the investigators' own analysis. The sample contains 350,000 to 450,000 distinct CDR3 sequences, roughly 20% of which appear only once. Time point here: persistent/refractory GD, antithyroid drugs over 5 years with positive TRAb. Scientists built the TCR library using RNA that was extracted from PBMCs. Investigators report Graves' disease was diagnosed under American Thyroid Association guidelines. Patients came through an endocrinology department, and that department was in Xi'an, China. The peripheral blood volume drawn was roughly 8.7 milliliters, and it was collected into EDTA tubes.

The ends were cut back, 4 bases at V and 2 bases at J, with 12 bases in the middle. Germline lookup yields CDR1 MGHDK and CDR2 SYGVNS. The CDR3 is made up of 14 amino acids. This sequence joins TRBV25-1 and TRBJ2-7; D possibly corresponds to TRBD2 (5 bases). The sequencing here drew on peripheral blood mononuclear cells (PBMCs), taken when the disease was refractory, from a patient treated with antithyroid drugs. This TCR came from a woman aged 40 to 50 with Graves disease. The CDR3 loop is CASSGPRGTYEQYF. The DNA for the CDR3 is TGTGCCAGCAGTGGACCTCGGGGAACCTACGAGCAGTACTTC.